This paragraph covers one T cell receptor beta chain sequence. Its target is not known. This sample is part of a study of T cell responses to AZD1222 COVID-19 vaccine. Using immunoSEQ multiplex PCR, the repertoire was profiled, and TCRdb retains in-frame clones only, with some absent. The sample lists roughly 160,000 clones; over 85% were seen once. V trimming: 2 bases; J trimming: 6 bases; junction bases outside the gene matches: 7. The CDR3 loop spans 16 amino acids. Germline values: CDR1 MNHEY, CDR2 SVGEGT. Study-wide results and caveats: Increases in Spike-specific TCR breadth and depth were seen after two AZD1222 doses.

J is TRBJ2-2 and V is TRBV6-2 or TRBV6-3, with TRBD2 matching over 9 bases. The clonotype comes from an adult in good health. The material was peripheral blood, obtained on day 0 of AZD1222 vaccination. The CDR3 sequence is CASSYTPGTSSGELFF. CDR3 nucleotide sequence: TGTGCCAGCAGTTACACACCCGGGACTAGCTCCGGGGAGCTGTTTTTT.